A selection of T cell receptor beta chains follows, all from one sample in a study of radiotherapy plus CTLA-4 blockade in lung cancer. Libraries were prepared by immunoSEQ multiplex PCR; TCRdb keeps only in-frame clonotypes and omits some of them. Of tens of thousands of clones listed, approximately 70% are singletons. The specimen comprised peripheral blood, sampled from a patient treated with radiotherapy plus ipilimumab. The origin of the receptors is a human donor with non-small cell lung cancer who had stable disease on radiotherapy plus ipilimumab. The CDR3 runs from the conserved cysteine through the conserved F or W. Size is omitted from some rows. Given values are once, few, many or a class for expanded clones.

.	TRBV5-1	TRBJ1-1	CASSSGQNTEAFF
few	TRBV19	TRBJ1-3	CASSSQPGNTIYF
.	TRBV9	TRBJ1-1	CASSVGADNTEAFF
.	TRBV5-1	TRBJ2-1	CASRTGGASYNEQFF
.	TRBV9	TRBJ1-3	CASSSRGVPSGNTIYF
.	TRBV5-1	TRBJ1-1	CASSVRENTEAFF
.	TRBV6-5	TRBJ2-7	CASSYLAENEQYF
.	TRBV19	TRBJ1-1	CASRKNRKNTEAFF
.	TRBV5-1	TRBJ2-7	CASSLGDGAADEQYF
.	TRBV9	TRBJ2-2	CASSVDPGVGTGELFF
few	TRBV21-1	TRBJ1-4	CASSKGGKLFF
.	TRBV10-1	TRBJ2-5	CASSERVGGETQYF
few	TRBV4-2	TRBJ1-3	CASSQGVGGDSGNTIYF
.	TRBV2	TRBJ2-3	CASSETATFGRTDTQYF
.	TRBV19	TRBJ1-2	CASRTDLNYGYTF
.	TRBV7-9	TRBJ1-4	CASSLVGGNEKLFF
.	TRBV7-6	TRBJ1-1	CASSVRGGSTEAFF
.	TRBV5-6	TRBJ2-1	CASRREDRDNEQFF
.	TRBV5-1	TRBJ2-7	CASSDPSAMSYEQYF
few	TRBV4-1	TRBJ2-7	CASSQGLLGGKYEQYF
.	TRBV18	TRBJ2-3	CASSPQKVSSTDTQYF
.	TRBV6-1	TRBJ2-7	CATGRRLESYEQYF
few	TRBV19	TRBJ2-3	CASSGGSGRVDTQYF
.	TRBV9	TRBJ1-1	CASSAGGLDTEAFF
.	TRBV11-3	TRBJ1-5	CASSPHGQGNQPQHF
.	TRBV5-1	TRBJ2-7	CASSWMDSSYEQYF
.	TRBV18	TRBJ2-2	CASSPSLLRDGELFF
.	TRBV7-2	TRBJ2-7	CASSLDNSPTSGEQYF
.	TRBV28	TRBJ1-5	CASSFTQFYQPQHF
few	TRBV6-5	TRBJ1-1	CASSYTSKTEAFF
.	TRBV5-1	TRBJ2-3	CASSALGAGGADTQYF
.	TRBV7-2	TRBJ1-2	CASSLEGGYGYTF
few	TRBV18	TRBJ2-5	CASSPGQGKTETQYF
few	TRBV10-3	TRBJ2-2	CAISRGIGELFF
.	TRBV19	TRBJ2-7	CASSIRSGSGTSSYEQYF
few	TRBV29-1	TRBJ2-3	CSAGRGRTDTQYF
.	TRBV6-5	TRBJ2-7	CASSKRQGRTYEQYF
.	TRBV7-2	TRBJ2-3	CASSTPLHYTQYF
.	TRBV6-5	TRBJ2-5	CASSYSGPISGETQYF
.	TRBV7-9	TRBJ2-7	CASSLQGAGDEQYF
.	TRBV27	TRBJ2-7	CASSFEGGSSYEQYF
few	TRBV4-2	TRBJ1-5	CASSQNLDRGEKPQHF
.	TRBV5-4	TRBJ2-3	CASSLGPKAGSVGDTQYF
few	TRBV9	TRBJ2-1	CASSIPSGGSEQFF
.	TRBV7-2	TRBJ2-7	CASSLIGGSQSYEQYF
.	TRBV15	TRBJ2-1	CATSRERLIEQFF
.	TRBV7-9	TRBJ1-2	CASSFRGGYTF
.	TRBV4-3	TRBJ1-2	CASSQDGPAGSRRGYTF
.	TRBV4-3	TRBJ2-7	CASSQEDRALYEQYF
few	TRBV7-9	TRBJ1-5	CASSGTGHNQPQHF
.	TRBV7-9	TRBJ2-2	CASSLAYKGELFF
.	TRBV19	TRBJ1-5	CASSPPRGRSSSVPQHF
.	TRBV7-3	TRBJ2-1	CASSPPGGSYNEQFF
few	TRBV6-8	TRBJ2-1	CASSLYQGRLAPLPSEQFF
.	TRBV5-4	TRBJ2-1	CASRREDRDNEQFF
.	TRBV9	TRBJ2-1	CASSVDGRSYNEQFF
.	TRBV11-3	TRBJ2-7	CASSSRDEQYF
.	TRBV5-4	TRBJ2-3	CASSLPQTSTTDTQYF
few	TRBV6-1	TRBJ2-7	CAARTGGPGEQYF
few	TRBV30	TRBJ1-1	CAWSTTWDSEAFF